These 24 T cell receptor beta chains were sequenced from one sample in a study of beta chain features in type 1 diabetes. The study reverse transcribed the entire isolated RNA, so it sequenced expressed TCRB transcripts. Using immunoSEQ multiplex PCR, the repertoire was profiled, and TCRdb retains in-frame clones only, with some absent. The table lists roughly 500,000 clones, 30% of them singletons. The sequencing input was naive CD4+ T cells from blood. The receptors were gathered from a man between 18 and 35 years old in good health.

V is TRBV15 and J is TRBJ2-3; the D is unclear. CDR3 length: 12 residues. In germline, CDR1 is LNHNV, CDR2 YYDKDF (reference sequence). V was shortened by 5 bases and J by 5 bases, with 8 bases between the two germline ends. The CDR3 is CATSAPGDTQYF. The CDR3 DNA reads as TGTGCCACCAGCGCTCCGGGAGATACGCAGTATTTT.

The DNA of the CDR3 is TGCGCCAGCAGCCAAGAAGTCCGGTACGAGCAGTACTTC. Translating gives CASSQEVRYEQYF. The J gene is TRBJ2-7, the V gene TRBV4-3; no reliable D call. There are 13 residues in the CDR3. CDR1 and CDR2 from the germline V gene are LGHNA and YSLEER. V gave up 0 bases and J gave up 4 bases, with 7 bases separating them.

V gene TRBV5-1 combines with J gene TRBJ2-3; a weak D match, TRBD2 (6 bases). In germline, CDR1 is SGHRS, CDR2 YFSETQ. Trimming cost V 4 bases and J 4 bases, with 10 bases left between them. The CDR3 has 13 residues. CDR3 amino acids: CASSTGDSDTQYF. CDR3 coding DNA: TGCGCCAGCAGCACCGGGGACTCAGATACGCAGTATTTT.

This clone was observed a handful of times. The chain carries TRBV29-1 and TRBJ2-7; possibly TRBD2 for D (5 bases). The V and J ends lost 4 bases and 0 bases respectively, with 10 bases between them. CDR1 is SQVTM and CDR2 is ANQGSEA in the germline V gene. This CDR3 has 13 amino acids. CDR3 DNA: TGCAGCGTTGCGCGGGTGAGCTCCTACGAGCAGTACTTC. Amino acid sequence: CSVARVSSYEQYF.

J is TRBJ1-1 and V is TRBV5-4, with 8 bases that match TRBD1. This CDR3 contains 14 residues. With V trimmed by 6 bases and J by 3 bases, 7 bases remained unmatched. CDR1 SGHNT and CDR2 YYREEE come from the germline V gene (reference sequence). The CDR3 is CASNSDRGDTEAFF. DNA for the CDR3: TGTGCCAGCAATTCCGACAGGGGAGACACTGAAGCTTTCTTT.

This clone came up once. The gene calls are TRBV5-1 and TRBJ2-3; perhaps TRBD2 as D (5 bases). With 1 base removed from V and 3 bases from J, the gap between germline ends came to 24 bases. CDR1 and CDR2 (germline): SGHRS, YFSETQ. CDR3 size: 19 residues. The CDR3 loop reads CASSLPGSSGGGGTDTQYF. Here the CDR3 DNA reads TGCGCCAGCAGCTTGCCAGGTTCCAGCGGAGGTGGAGGAACAGATACGCAGTATTTT.

This clone was observed a handful of times. This chain joins TRBV6-6 and TRBJ1-3; weak D call: TRBD1 (5 bases). The CDR3 has 15 residues. CDR1 is MNHNY and CDR2 is SVGAGI in the germline V gene (reference sequence). V was trimmed by 5 bases and J by 1 base, leaving 12 bases between them. The CDR3 nucleotides are TGTGCCAGCAGTGCCCCTGGGGGGTCTGGAAACACCATATATTTT. Translated: CASSAPGGSGNTIYF.

The genes are TRBV23-1 and TRBJ2-7; 11 bases are shared with TRBD1. Being an ORF, TRBV23-1 has a function that is uncertain. Trimming at V came to 2 bases and at J to 1 base, leaving 1 base not matched to a gene. CDR3 size: 15 residues. As DNA, the CDR3 is TGCGCCAGCAGTCAAGGACAGGGGGCTTCCTACGAGCAGTACTTC. This encodes CASSQGQGASYEQYF.

This clone was counted between two and nine times. The chain recombines TRBV5-1 with TRBJ2-1, with TRBD2 matching over 7 bases. This CDR3 comprises 15 residues. Looked up from germline, CDR1 is SGHRS and CDR2 is YFSETQ. The V segment lost 0 bases and the J segment 5 bases; nucleotides outside the gene matches: 5. CDR3 loop: CASSLVAGANNEQFF. In nucleotides, the CDR3 is TGCGCCAGCAGCTTGGTTGCGGGAGCGAACAATGAGCAGTTCTTC.

This clone has only a few counts. The chain is built from TRBV6-6 and TRBJ2-1; D is uncertain. CDR1 is MNHNY and CDR2 is SVGAGI in the germline V gene (reference sequence). This CDR3 is 13 amino acids long. Trimming left V 6 bases short and J 4 bases short, with 10 bases between. DNA of the CDR3: TGTGCCAGCAGGTCCGATGTATACAATGAGCAGTTCTTC. Translated: CASRSDVYNEQFF.

J is TRBJ2-7 and V is TRBV4-2; 10 bases map to TRBD1. Trimming took 1 base from V and 5 from J; bases not matched to a gene: 8. CDR1 is LGHNA, CDR2 YNFKEQ, per germline. There are 16 residues in the CDR3. CDR3 in amino acids: CASSQVTGTGANEQYF. Here the CDR3 DNA reads TGTGCCAGCAGCCAAGTTACCGGGACAGGGGCTAACGAGCAGTACTTC.

Of note for this clone: The same CDR3 can be traced to other DNA sequences in this sample. V and J are TRBV7-9 and TRBJ2-2; D is unresolved. The ends were cut back, 6 bases at V and 1 base at J, with 3 bases in the middle. Germline CDR1 reads SEHNR; CDR2 reads FQNEAQ (reference sequence). This CDR3 has 12 residues. The CDR3 DNA follows: TGTGCCAGCAGTCTGAACACCGGGGAGCTGTTTTTT. Amino acid sequence: CASSLNTGELFF.

This clone has just a few counts. The genes are TRBV30 and TRBJ1-5; TRBD1 aligns across 7 bases. CDR1 is GTSNPN, CDR2 SVGIG, per germline (reference sequence). Losses at the gene ends were 3 bases for V and 4 bases for J; bases not matched to a gene: 3. This CDR3 spans 13 amino acids. The CDR3 DNA reads TGTGCCTGGAGGGGACAGATGAATCAGCCCCAGCATTTT. This sequence encodes CAWRGQMNQPQHF.

The V call is TRBV30, the J call TRBJ2-3; perhaps TRBD2 as D (6 bases). This CDR3 spans 13 amino acids. Trimming pared 7 bases from V and 5 bases from J, leaving 16 bases between. Germline values: CDR1 GTSNPN, CDR2 SVGIG (reference sequence). The CDR3 protein is CASRWRAEDTQYF. DNA for the CDR3: TGTGCCTCCCGGTGGAGGGCGGAAGATACGCAGTATTTT.

CDR3 coding DNA: TGCGCCAGCACCTTCGGGACTAGTGGGTACGAGCAGTACTTC. As protein: CASTFGTSGYEQYF. The gene calls are TRBV23-1 and TRBJ2-7; TRBD2 matches 8 bases. TRBV23-1 has ORF status, its function being uncertain. The CDR3 is 14 residues long. V trimming: 7 bases; J trimming: 4 bases; junction bases outside the gene matches: 9.

The genes are TRBV4-2 and TRBJ2-1; no definite D call. Trimming left V 0 bases short and J 4 bases short, with 7 bases between. Looked up from germline, CDR1 is LGHNA and CDR2 is YNFKEQ. This CDR3 is built from 14 residues. Here the CDR3 DNA reads TGTGCCAGCAGCCAAGATCAGGCTTACAATGAGCAGTTCTTC. It codes for CASSQDQAYNEQFF.

This chain uses TRBV10-1 with TRBJ2-3, with 8 nucleotides matching TRBD1. The CDR3 is 17 amino acids. Trimming took 3 bases from V and 3 from J; bases not matched to a gene: 11. Germline CDR1 WNHNN, CDR2 SYGVQD (reference sequence). The CDR3 sequence: CASSEGFGDRRTDTQYF. The CDR3 nucleotides read TGCGCCAGCAGTGAAGGTTTTGGGGACAGGAGGACAGATACGCAGTATTTT.

The chain carries TRBV5-1 and TRBJ2-5; the match to TRBD2 covers 12 bases. CDR1 is SGHRS, CDR2 YFSETQ, per germline. J lost 1 base, V lost 4 bases, and 2 bases had no gene match. CDR3 length: 15 amino acids. The chain's CDR3 is CASSGLAGSQETQYF. CDR3 DNA: TGCGCCAGCAGCGGACTAGCGGGAAGCCAAGAGACCCAGTACTTC.

This clone has a handful of counts. Other DNA sequences in this specimen translate into the identical CDR3. The chain is built from TRBV9 and TRBJ2-1, with 8 bases aligning to TRBD2. The germline V gene encodes CDR1 SGDLS and CDR2 YYNGEE. After removal of 0 bases from V and 4 bases from J, the junction contained 3 bases not matched to a gene. The CDR3 consists of 15 residues. The CDR3 loop is CASSVAGGLYNEQFF. The CDR3 DNA reads as TGTGCCAGCAGCGTAGCGGGAGGGCTATACAATGAGCAGTTCTTC.

The chain joins TRBV6-1 to TRBJ2-1, with 9 bases aligning to TRBD1. V was clipped by 4 bases and J by 9 bases; unmatched bases: 7. CDR1 is MNHNS, CDR2 SASEGT, per germline. This CDR3 spans 14 amino acids. CDR3 region: CASSGDRDRGEQFF. The CDR3 DNA sequence: TGTGCCAGCAGTGGGGACAGGGATAGAGGTGAGCAGTTCTTC.

The chain is built from TRBV4-1 and TRBJ2-7, with D possibly matching TRBD1 (5 bases). The CDR3 length is 15 residues. CDR1 MGHRA and CDR2 YSYEKL come from the germline V gene. Trimming removed 1 base at V and 3 bases at J, with 13 bases between. In nucleotides, the CDR3 is TGCGCCAGCAGCCAAGTGGCAGGGTTACGCTACGAGCAGTACTTC. It is translated as CASSQVAGLRYEQYF.

The chain links TRBV10-3 to TRBJ1-2, with a tentative D call TRBD1 (5 bases). CDR1 is ENHRY, CDR2 SYGVKD, per germline. The V end lost 6 bases, the J end lost 5 bases, and 16 bases lay between the germline ends. The CDR3 runs 14 residues. The CDR3 DNA reads TGTGCCATCAGGGCAGGCAGGGAGGAATATGGCTACACCTTC. It specifies CAIRAGREEYGYTF.

This clone has just a few counts. This CDR3 is also generated by other DNA sequences in the sample. The chain carries TRBV5-1 and TRBJ2-3; D not certain. Germline loops: CDR1 SGHRS, CDR2 YFSETQ. The V end lost 0 bases, the J end lost 2 bases, and 4 bases lay between the germline ends. This CDR3 is 13 amino acids long. The CDR3 nucleotides read TGCGCCAGCAGCTTGGCCGTCACAGATACGCAGTATTTT. It encodes CASSLAVTDTQYF.

This chain uses TRBV5-1 with TRBJ2-7; D is uncertain. The V end was cut by 4 bases, the J end by 2 bases, with 13 bases between. The CDR3 has 14 residues. Germline V lookup: CDR1 SGHRS, CDR2 YFSETQ. CDR3 sequence (DNA): TGCGCCAGCAGCCCGACTCCCGGGCCCTACGAGCAGTACTTC. It specifies CASSPTPGPYEQYF.